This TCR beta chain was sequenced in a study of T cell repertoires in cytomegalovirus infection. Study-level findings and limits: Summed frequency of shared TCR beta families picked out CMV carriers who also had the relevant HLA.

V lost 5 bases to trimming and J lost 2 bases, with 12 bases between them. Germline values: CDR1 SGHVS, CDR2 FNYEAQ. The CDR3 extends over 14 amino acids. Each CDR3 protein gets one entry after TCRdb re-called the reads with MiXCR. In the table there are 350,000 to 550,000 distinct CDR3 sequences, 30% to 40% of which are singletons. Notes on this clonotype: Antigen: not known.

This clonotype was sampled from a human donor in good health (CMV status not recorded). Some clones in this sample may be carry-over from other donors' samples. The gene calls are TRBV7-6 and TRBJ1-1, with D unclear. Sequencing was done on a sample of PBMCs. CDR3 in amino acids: CASSDIGVNTEAFF. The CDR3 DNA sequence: TGTGCCAGCAGCGACATCGGAGTCAACACTGAAGCTTTCTTT.